This TCR beta chain emerged from a study of cytomegalovirus exposure and HLA in healthy donors. Overall study findings and caveats: Cytomegalovirus association was listed for 164 TCR beta chains.

The CDR3 spans 15 residues. With 0 bases clipped from V and 0 bases from J, the junction kept 3 bases outside the gene matches. CDR1 is SGHKS and CDR2 is YYEKEE in the germline V gene (reference sequence). In its sample, this clone was seen once. No antigen is known for it. TCRdb's table, derived via immunoSEQ multiplex PCR, lists solely in-frame clones and lacks some. The table has tens of thousands of clones, approximately 93% seen once. The clonotype originates from a young man in good health and CMV-seropositive. The V and J genes are TRBV5-5 and TRBJ2-7; 7 positions agree with TRBD1. Sequenced: PBMCs. CDR3: CASSLVGQFSYEQYF. The DNA for the CDR3 is TGTGCCAGCAGCTTGGTGGGACAGTTCTCCTACGAGCAGTACTTC.